The clone carrying this TCR beta chain was seen repeatedly, ten times or more. The CDR3 loop spans 15 amino acids. Germline CDR1 reads LNHNV; CDR2 reads YYDKDF (reference sequence). The V end lost 5 bases, the J end lost 0 bases, and 11 bases lay between the germline ends. The data were taken from a study of T cells in Graves' hyperthyroidism and ophthalmopathy. Researchers amplified the TCR beta CDR3 regions from RNA transcripts. With the HTBI primer set, the TCR CDR3 went through a first round of RT-PCR. TCRdb reprocessed the multiplex PCR reads via MiXCR and lists one record per CDR3 protein. The sample shows more than 350,000 distinct CDR3 sequences, approximately 17% of them seen only once.

The source material was blood. The chain carries TRBV15 and TRBJ2-4; the D is unclear. This receptor was obtained from a woman between 25 and 40 years old with Graves' hyperthyroidism that later progressed to Graves' ophthalmopathy. CDR3 in amino acids: CATSSPVIAKNIQYF. The DNA of the CDR3 is TGTGCCACCAGCTCCCCGGTGATAGCCAAAAACATTCAGTACTTC.